Listed below are T cell receptor beta chains from one sample, sequenced in a study of blood T cell repertoires in COVID-19. Data came from immunoSEQ multiplex PCR; TCRdb stores just in-frame clones and leaves some out. The sample yields 200,000 to 300,000 clones, approximately 88% seen once. The specimen sequenced was peripheral blood. These receptors originate from a man aged 40-49 years with acute or convalescent COVID-19. CDR3s include the opening cysteine and the closing phenylalanine or tryptophan. Each record gives: V gene, clone size, D gene, J gene, CDR3 protein, CDR3 DNA. D genes are given only for firm matches. The size of a clone is reported for some rows only, either as once, few or many, or as a class for expanded clones.

V: TRBV19
size: once
D: .
J: TRBJ1-1
CDR3: CASLQRSPGQSLAEAFF
DNA: TGTGCCAGCTTACAGCGGTCCCCGGGACAAAGTCTCGCTGAAGCTTTCTTT

V: TRBV19
size: .
D: .
J: TRBJ1-6
CDR3: CASSQGSSYNSPLHF
DNA: TGTGCCAGCTCTCAGGGGAGCTCCTATAATTCACCCCTCCACTTT

V: TRBV27
size: .
D: .
J: TRBJ1-2
CDR3: CASSSARSSRGYTF
DNA: TGTGCCAGCAGTTCGGCCAGATCCTCTAGAGGCTACACCTTC

V: TRBV4-1
size: .
D: .
J: TRBJ2-2
CDR3: CASSHLEGGELFF
DNA: TGCGCCAGCAGCCACCTCGAGGGCGGGGAGCTGTTTTTT

V: TRBV6-2/TRBV6-3
size: .
D: .
J: TRBJ2-7
CDR3: CASSSIEEQYF
DNA: TGTGCCAGCAGTTCTATCGAGGAGCAGTACTTC

V: TRBV28
size: .
D: .
J: TRBJ2-1
CDR3: CASSRLAVPNEQFF
DNA: TGTGCCAGCAGTCGTTTAGCGGTCCCCAATGAGCAGTTCTTC

V: TRBV5-4
size: .
D: .
J: TRBJ2-5
CDR3: CASSVGEAKETQYF
DNA: TGTGCCAGCAGCGTCGGGGAGGCCAAAGAGACCCAGTACTTC

V: TRBV14
size: few
D: .
J: TRBJ1-1
CDR3: CASSPRDSGGTEAFF
DNA: TGTGCCAGCAGCCCTCGGGACTCCGGAGGGACTGAAGCTTTCTTT

V: TRBV5-4
size: once
D: .
J: TRBJ1-1
CDR3: CASSTGGRGRNTEAFF
DNA: TGTGCCAGCAGCACAGGTGGGAGGGGCAGGAACACTGAAGCTTTCTTT

V: TRBV30
size: .
D: .
J: TRBJ1-3
CDR3: CAWSVLRGSRDTIYF
DNA: TGTGCCTGGAGTGTACTTCGGGGGTCAAGGGACACCATATATTTT

V: TRBV27
size: .
D: .
J: TRBJ1-2
CDR3: CASRPNRERGYGYTF
DNA: TGTGCCAGCAGGCCAAACAGGGAGAGGGGCTATGGCTACACCTTC

V: TRBV5-1
size: .
D: .
J: TRBJ1-4
CDR3: CASSFGLGGKEKLFF
DNA: TGCGCCAGCAGCTTCGGACTCGGAGGCAAAGAAAAACTGTTTTTT

V: TRBV3-1/TRBV3-2
size: once
D: .
J: TRBJ2-1
CDR3: CASSPHLSATANEQFF
DNA: TGTGCCAGCAGCCCGCACTTGAGCGCAACTGCCAATGAGCAGTTCTTC

V: TRBV23-1
size: .
D: .
J: TRBJ1-4
CDR3: CASSQSEGAANEKLFF
DNA: TGCGCCAGCAGTCAATCCGAAGGGGCCGCTAATGAAAAACTGTTTTTT

V: TRBV30
size: .
D: .
J: TRBJ2-7
CDR3: CAWRWGLYEQYF
DNA: TGTGCCTGGAGATGGGGACTCTACGAGCAGTACTTC

V: TRBV18
size: .
D: .
J: TRBJ1-1
CDR3: CASSPPGQGPTNTEAFF
DNA: TGTGCCAGCTCACCACCGGGCCAGGGGCCTACGAACACTGAAGCTTTCTTT

V: TRBV10-3
size: .
D: TRBD2
J: TRBJ2-5
CDR3: CAISESLGRTASGSQETQYF
DNA: TGTGCCATCAGTGAGTCGCTAGGAAGGACGGCTAGCGGGTCACAAGAGACCCAGTACTTC

V: TRBV7-8
size: .
D: TRBD2
J: TRBJ2-1
CDR3: CASSSGTLGREAGNEQFF
DNA: TGTGCCAGCAGCTCAGGGACCTTGGGGCGGGAGGCCGGCAATGAGCAGTTCTTC

V: TRBV6-4
size: once
D: TRBD2
J: TRBJ2-3
CDR3: CASSEIAGITDTQYF
DNA: TGTGCCAGCAGTGAAATAGCGGGAATCACAGATACGCAGTATTTT

V: TRBV5-5
size: .
D: .
J: TRBJ2-1
CDR3: CASSLDVAIHEQFF
DNA: TGTGCCAGCAGCTTGGATGTAGCGATACATGAGCAGTTCTTC

V: TRBV10-3
size: .
D: TRBD1
J: TRBJ1-2
CDR3: CAISGATGEYGYTF
DNA: TGTGCCATCAGTGGGGCGACAGGGGAGTATGGCTACACCTTC

V: TRBV10-3
size: .
D: TRBD1
J: TRBJ1-2
CDR3: CAISGTGVDGYTF
DNA: TGTGCCATCAGTGGGACAGGGGTCGATGGCTACACCTTC

V: TRBV6-5
size: .
D: .
J: TRBJ1-2
CDR3: CASSMGARVGGYTF
DNA: TGTGCCAGCAGTATGGGAGCTAGGGTCGGGGGCTACACCTTC

V: TRBV5-1
size: .
D: .
J: TRBJ1-2
CDR3: CASSLDDRLGYTF
DNA: TGCGCCAGCAGCTTGGACGACAGGTTGGGCTACACCTTC

V: TRBV5-6
size: .
D: TRBD2
J: TRBJ2-7
CDR3: CASSLGPAGGIYEQYF
DNA: TGTGCCAGCAGCTTGGGCCCTGCGGGAGGAATCTACGAGCAGTACTTC

V: TRBV6-5
size: .
D: .
J: TRBJ2-5
CDR3: CASSYVRAINQETQYF
DNA: TGTGCCAGCAGTTACGTTCGAGCGATCAACCAAGAGACCCAGTACTTC

V: TRBV20-1
size: .
D: .
J: TRBJ1-2
CDR3: CSATANYGYTF
DNA: TGCAGTGCCACAGCTAACTATGGCTACACCTTC

V: TRBV7-6
size: .
D: TRBD2
J: TRBJ2-3
CDR3: CASSLRTSVSGTDTQYF
DNA: TGTGCCAGCAGCTTACGCACTAGCGTTAGTGGCACAGATACGCAGTATTTT

V: TRBV7-8
size: .
D: .
J: TRBJ1-2
CDR3: CASSLGLGPNYGYTF
DNA: TGTGCCAGCAGCTTAGGACTAGGACCTAACTATGGCTACACCTTC

V: TRBV29-1
size: .
D: TRBD2
J: TRBJ2-3
CDR3: CSVEAGGGADTQYF
DNA: TGCAGCGTTGAGGCGGGAGGGGGGGCGGATACGCAGTATTTT

V: TRBV18
size: .
D: TRBD2
J: TRBJ2-1
CDR3: CASSPQAGGDNEQFF
DNA: TGTGCCAGCTCACCTCAAGCGGGAGGGGACAATGAGCAGTTCTTC

V: TRBV5-1
size: .
D: .
J: TRBJ1-6
CDR3: CASRSSEESPLHF
DNA: TGCGCCAGCAGGAGCTCTGAGGAATCACCCCTCCACTTT

V: TRBV9
size: .
D: TRBD1
J: TRBJ2-5
CDR3: CASSWDSQAGTQYF
DNA: TGTGCCAGCAGCTGGGACAGCCAGGCCGGGACCCAGTACTTC

V: TRBV9
size: .
D: .
J: TRBJ2-2
CDR3: CASSVESGSNTGELFF
DNA: TGTGCCAGCAGCGTAGAATCAGGCTCGAACACCGGGGAGCTGTTTTTT

V: TRBV10-3
size: .
D: TRBD1
J: TRBJ1-4
CDR3: CAVRTGINEKLFF
DNA: TGTGCCGTCAGGACAGGGATAAATGAAAAACTGTTTTTT

V: TRBV19
size: .
D: .
J: TRBJ2-6
CDR3: CASSIRHSSGANVLTF
DNA: TGTGCCAGTAGTATCAGGCATTCCTCTGGGGCCAACGTCCTGACTTTC

V: TRBV27
size: .
D: TRBD2
J: TRBJ2-1
CDR3: CASSLATSGSYEQFF
DNA: TGTGCCAGCAGTTTGGCGACTAGCGGGAGTTATGAGCAGTTCTTC

V: TRBV5-8
size: .
D: TRBD1
J: TRBJ2-3
CDR3: CASSSRQGPDTQYF
DNA: TGTGCCAGCAGCTCTAGACAGGGTCCAGATACGCAGTATTTT

V: TRBV5-6
size: .
D: TRBD1
J: TRBJ1-6
CDR3: CASSLETGTGDPLHF
DNA: TGTGCCAGCAGCTTGGAAACCGGGACAGGGGATCCCCTCCACTTT

V: TRBV7-2
size: .
D: TRBD1
J: TRBJ1-1
CDR3: CASSSLLQGYMNTEAFF
DNA: TGTGCCAGCAGCAGCTTGTTACAGGGGTACATGAACACTGAAGCTTTCTTT

V: TRBV3-1/TRBV3-2
size: once
D: .
J: TRBJ1-4
CDR3: CASSQAGRATNEKLFF
DNA: TGTGCCAGCAGCCAGGCGGGACGGGCAACTAATGAAAAACTGTTTTTT

V: TRBV5-1
size: .
D: .
J: TRBJ1-1
CDR3: CASSWEGGYTEAFF
DNA: TGCGCCAGCAGCTGGGAGGGGGGATACACTGAAGCTTTCTTT

V: TRBV7-2
size: .
D: TRBD1
J: TRBJ1-2
CDR3: CASSLASGQGAYGYTF
DNA: TGTGCCAGCAGCTTAGCGTCGGGACAGGGGGCCTATGGCTACACCTTC

V: TRBV15
size: .
D: TRBD2
J: TRBJ2-1
CDR3: CATSRDGELAGIEQFF
DNA: TGTGCCACCAGCAGAGATGGCGAGCTAGCGGGAATTGAGCAGTTCTTC